Shown below are 29 T cell receptor beta chains from a single sample sequenced in a study of shared clonotypes between healthy human individuals. TCRdb keeps only in-frame clones here, not all; method: immunoSEQ multiplex PCR. Altogether 300,000 to 400,000 clones are present, roughly 91% being singletons, with the ten largest covering roughly 15%. Sequencing was done on a sample of memory CD8+ T cells sorted from blood. Specified subset: CD45RO+ cells pooled with CCR7-negative TemRA cells. These receptors were collected from a man aged 18 to 35 in good health.

This clone has more than one count but fewer than ten. This sequence joins TRBV13 and TRBJ1-3; a possible D gene is TRBD1 (5 bases). The germline CDR1 and CDR2 sequences are PRHDT and FYEKMQ (reference sequence). V was shortened by 4 bases and J by 4 bases, with 17 bases between the two germline ends. The CDR3 contains 16 residues. The CDR3 sequence is CASSSYLGGGGNTIYF. The CDR3 coding sequence is TGTGCCAGCAGCTCCTACCTCGGGGGAGGAGGAAACACCATATATTTT. The entire variable domain, with the rest obtained from reference TRBV13 and TRBJ1-3, is as follows: AAGVIQSPRHLIKEKRETATLKCYPIPRHDTVYWYQQGPGQDPQFLISFYEKMQSDKGSIPDRFSAQQFSDYHSELNMSSLELGDSALYFCASSSYLGGGGNTIYFGEGSWLTVV.

The chain recombines TRBV5-4 with TRBJ1-4, with D possibly being TRBD1 (5 bases). The V gene lost 0 bases and the J gene lost 4 bases, with 19 bases spanning the gap. CDR3 length: 18 residues. Germline V gene sequence: CDR1 SGHNT, CDR2 YYREEE (reference sequence). This CDR3 is CASSLEFRGSVNNEKLFF. The CDR3 nucleotides read TGTGCCAGCAGCTTGGAGTTTCGGGGGTCTGTTAATAATGAAAAACTGTTTTTT.

This chain uses TRBV6-6 with TRBJ1-6; D gene unclear. Germline CDR1 MNHNY, CDR2 SVGAGI (reference sequence). The CDR3 loop spans 14 amino acids. V was pared by 0 bases and J by 5 bases, with 5 bases between. The CDR3 DNA reads TGTGCCAGCAGTTACTCGCAGGATAATTCACCCCTCCACTTT. It translates to CASSYSQDNSPLHF.

The rearrangement joins TRBV4-1 to TRBJ2-7, with D perhaps matching TRBD1 (6 bases). The CDR3 runs to 14 residues. From germline, CDR1 is MGHRA and CDR2 YSYEKL. The V gene lost 1 base and the J gene lost 4 bases, with 11 bases spanning the gap. CDR3 amino acids: CASSQVGARYEQYF. The CDR3 DNA sequence: TGCGCCAGCAGCCAAGTGGGGGCGCGGTACGAGCAGTACTTC.

The CDR3: CASSLSAAGLSSYNEQFF. The CDR3 DNA sequence: TGTGCCAGCAGCTTAAGCGCGGCGGGCCTGAGCTCCTACAATGAGCAGTTCTTC. The chain is built from TRBV7-6 and TRBJ2-1; D is perhaps TRBD2 (5 bases). Trimming removed 2 bases from V and 0 bases from J, with 17 bases in between. CDR3 size: 18 residues. CDR1 and CDR2 from the germline V gene are SGHVS and FNYEAQ.

The chain links TRBV7-9 to TRBJ2-1, with 11 bases identical to TRBD2. CDR1 and CDR2 from the germline V gene are SEHNR and FQNEAQ (reference sequence). This CDR3 has 15 residues. Trimming cost V 5 bases and J 4 bases; bases outside gene matches: 4. This CDR3 is CASSETSGEYNEQFF. The DNA of the CDR3 is TGTGCCAGCAGCGAGACTAGCGGGGAATACAATGAGCAGTTCTTC.

This clone was observed a single time. The V call is TRBV29-1, the J call TRBJ1-2, with 9 nucleotides matching TRBD1. The CDR3 contains 12 residues. The V segment lost 6 bases and the J segment 4 bases; nucleotides outside the gene matches: 3. The germline gives CDR1 SQVTM, CDR2 ANQGSEA. CDR3 residues: CSVGQGSYGYTF. CDR3 bases: TGCAGCGTCGGACAGGGGAGCTATGGCTACACCTTC. Full variable domain (remainder filled in from reference TRBV29-1 and TRBJ1-2): SAVISQKPSRDICQRGTSLTIQCQVDSQVTMMFWYRQQPGQSLTLIATANQGSEATYESGFVIDKFPISRPNLTFSTLTVSNMSPEDSSIYLCSVGQGSYGYTFGSGTRLTVV.

J is TRBJ1-2 and V is TRBV6-1; perhaps TRBD1 as D (5 bases). With 0 bases removed from V and 2 bases from J, the gap between germline ends came to 10 bases. Germline V gene data show CDR1 as MNHNS and CDR2 as SASEGT. This CDR3 contains 15 residues. The CDR3 region has the DNA TGTGCCAGCAGTGAAGCGCTTGCAGGGAACTATGGCTACACCTTC. Residues: CASSEALAGNYGYTF.

V usage is TRBV5-1 and J usage is TRBJ2-1; 14 nucleotides match TRBD2. The CDR3 runs to 18 residues. The germline gives CDR1 SGHRS, CDR2 YFSETQ. V dropped 4 bases and J dropped 0; count of bases not matched to a gene: 6. The CDR3, as DNA: TGCGCCAGCAGCGGGGGACTAGCGGGAGATGGCTCCTACAATGAGCAGTTCTTC. This sequence encodes CASSGGLAGDGSYNEQFF.

The CDR3 loop reads CASRLIGGGTDTQYF. CDR3 DNA sequence: TGTGCCAGCAGATTAATTGGTGGGGGCACAGATACGCAGTATTTT. This chain uses TRBV27 with TRBJ2-3; D is unresolved. The CDR3 spans 15 residues. Germline V gene sequence: CDR1 MNHEY, CDR2 SMNVEV (reference sequence). V lost 6 bases to trimming and J lost 1 base, with 14 bases between them.

V usage is TRBV29-1 and J usage is TRBJ2-7, with D unclear. CDR1 and CDR2 (germline): SQVTM, ANQGSEA. This CDR3 has 13 residues. V was clipped by 5 bases and J by 3 bases, with 14 bases between them. The chain's CDR3 is CSVSLSRDYEQYF. The CDR3 DNA follows: TGCAGCGTTTCTCTCTCGCGAGACTACGAGCAGTACTTC.

This chain uses TRBV27 with TRBJ1-1; a weak D match, TRBD1 (6 bases). The CDR3 has 13 residues. V lost 7 bases and J lost 1, with 10 bases in between. The germline V gene encodes CDR1 MNHEY and CDR2 SMNVEV (reference sequence). This chain's CDR3 is CASKPGANTEAFF. The CDR3 coding sequence is TGTGCCAGCAAGCCAGGGGCGAACACTGAAGCTTTCTTT.

Points on this clone: One end of the junction does not line up with germline, which may come from a read error. The rearrangement uses TRBV7-7 and TRBJ2-1, with 8 bases lining up with TRBD2. This CDR3 region has 15 residues. Germline V lookup: CDR1 SSHAT, CDR2 FNYEAQ (reference sequence). The CDR3 is CASSRGGDAGNEQFF. The CDR3, as DNA: TGTGCTAGCAGCCGGGGGGGAGATGCGGGTAATGAGCAGTTCTTC.

This chain joins TRBV27 and TRBJ1-1; a weak D match, TRBD1 (6 bases). Germline V gives CDR1 MNHEY, CDR2 SMNVEV (reference sequence). Trimming shortened V by 5 bases and J by 4 bases, and 14 bases separated the two germline ends. This CDR3 is built from 14 residues. CDR3 nucleotide sequence: TGTGCCAGCAGTCCGTCACAGGGAAGCACTGAAGCTTTCTTT. The encoded protein is CASSPSQGSTEAFF.

This clone occurred a few times. J is TRBJ2-7 and V is TRBV11-3, with D tentatively TRBD2 (6 bases). Trimming shortened V by 5 bases and J by 3 bases, and 11 bases separated the two germline ends. The CDR3 has 13 residues. The germline gives CDR1 SGHNT, CDR2 YENEEA. The CDR3 DNA sequence: TGTGCCAGCAGCGTAAGACTAGGCTACGAGCAGTACTTC. It specifies CASSVRLGYEQYF.

The V call is TRBV7-3, the J call TRBJ2-3, with D uncertain. This CDR3 is 13 amino acids long. Germline loops: CDR1 SGHTA, CDR2 FQGTGA. The V end lost 5 bases, the J end lost 1 base, and 7 bases lay between the germline ends. The CDR3 protein is CASSQRGTDTQYF. In nucleotides, the CDR3 is TGTGCCAGCAGCCAAAGGGGCACAGATACGCAGTATTTT.

For this clone: Other DNA sequences within the sample encode an identical CDR3. This chain connects TRBV6-5 to TRBJ1-2, with a weak D call TRBD1 (5 bases). The germline gives CDR1 MNHEY, CDR2 SVGAGI. The CDR3 loop spans 13 amino acids. With 2 bases removed from V and 6 bases from J, the gap between germline ends came to 10 bases. The CDR3 here is CASSYAGRDGYTF. The CDR3 coding sequence is TGTGCCAGCAGTTACGCAGGGCGCGATGGCTACACCTTC.

The rearrangement links TRBV4-1 to TRBJ2-1, with TRBD2 identical over 8 bases. Trimming cost V 0 bases and J 4 bases; bases outside gene matches: 2. This CDR3 is built from 15 residues. Germline assignment: CDR1 MGHRA and CDR2 YSYEKL. The CDR3 protein is CASSQESSGYNEQFF. In DNA, the CDR3 is TGCGCCAGCAGCCAAGAGTCTAGCGGGTACAATGAGCAGTTCTTC.

To note about this clone: The identical CDR3 is also encoded by other nucleotide sequences in the sample. CDR3 sequence (DNA): TGTGCCAGCAGCGTAGGTCCAGGGGTGGCCTACGAGCAGTACTTC. Amino acids: CASSVGPGVAYEQYF. The genes are TRBV9 and TRBJ2-7, with a possible D match to TRBD1 (6 bases). The V gene's germline CDR1 is SGDLS and CDR2 YYNGEE. V lost 0 bases and J lost 2, with 12 bases in between. CDR3 length: 15 amino acids.

The rearrangement joins TRBV5-8 to TRBJ1-5; D ambiguous. The CDR3 extends over 15 amino acids. The V end was cut by 3 bases, the J end by 14 bases, with 24 bases between. CDR1 and CDR2 (germline): SGHTS, YDEGEE. The CDR3 reads CASSSPRYPAEIKHF. CDR3 sequence (DNA): TGTGCCAGCAGCTCTCCGCGGTATCCGGCGGAAATCAAGCATTTT.

This chain uses TRBV4-3 with TRBJ1-2, with no clear D. There are 15 residues in the CDR3. Germline CDR1 is LGHNA and CDR2 is YSLEER. Trimming cost V 0 bases and J 3 bases, with 11 bases left between them. CDR3 protein: CASSQELGMDYGYTF. Here the CDR3 DNA reads TGCGCCAGCAGCCAAGAACTGGGGATGGACTATGGCTACACCTTC.

The V and J genes are TRBV28 and TRBJ1-1; the D gene is possibly TRBD1 (5 bases). The ends were cut back, 3 bases at V and 1 base at J, with 12 bases in the middle. This CDR3 has 15 amino acids. Germline CDR1 MDHEN, CDR2 SYDVKM. This CDR3 reads CASSFPQGRNTEAFF. The CDR3 nucleotides read TGTGCCAGCAGTTTCCCCCAGGGTAGGAACACTGAAGCTTTCTTT.

This chain connects TRBV27 to TRBJ1-5; D might be TRBD1 (5 bases). The V gene lost 3 bases and the J gene lost 2 bases, with 8 bases spanning the gap. Germline V gives CDR1 MNHEY, CDR2 SMNVEV (reference sequence). The CDR3 has 14 amino acids. The CDR3 sequence: CASSFVGGNQPQHF. The CDR3 DNA is TGTGCCAGCAGTTTTGTGGGGGGCAATCAGCCCCAGCATTTT.

The V and J genes are TRBV28 and TRBJ2-7, with 7 bases aligning to TRBD2. There are 14 residues in the CDR3. After removal of 6 bases from V and 4 bases from J, the junction contained 9 bases not matched to a gene. The germline gives CDR1 MDHEN, CDR2 SYDVKM. The DNA for the CDR3 is TGTGCCAGCAGCCCCTTGCGGGGGTCATACGAGCAGTACTTC. Residues: CASSPLRGSYEQYF.

The table lists this clone with a count of one. This chain links TRBV6-5 with TRBJ2-7; tentatively, D is TRBD1 (5 bases). Trimming left V 0 bases short and J 0 bases short, with 9 bases between. Germline CDR1 MNHEY, CDR2 SVGAGI. The CDR3 is 15 amino acids. Here the CDR3 reads CASSYSLGVSYEQYF. DNA for the CDR3: TGTGCCAGCAGTTACTCGTTAGGGGTCTCCTACGAGCAGTACTTC.

This chain uses TRBV30 with TRBJ2-1, with D uncertain. This CDR3 region has 11 residues. Trimming left V 2 bases short and J 9 bases short, with 8 bases between. Per the germline V gene, CDR1 is GTSNPN and CDR2 is SVGIG (reference sequence). Written as DNA, the CDR3 is TGTGCCTGGAGTCAAGGACGTGAGCAGTTCTTC. Its protein product is CAWSQGREQFF.

As concerns this clone: At the DNA level, this CDR3 is encoded by other sequences in the same sample as well. The rearrangement uses TRBV10-3 and TRBJ1-3, with 9 bases that match TRBD1. From germline, CDR1 is ENHRY and CDR2 SYGVKD. This CDR3 is built from 13 residues. With 6 bases clipped from V and 7 bases from J, the junction kept 4 bases outside the gene matches. In DNA, the CDR3 is TGTGCCATCAGCGGGGGACAGGGTAACACCATATATTTT. Residues: CAISGGQGNTIYF.

J is TRBJ2-2 and V is TRBV5-8; D is unresolved. The V and J ends lost 0 bases and 5 bases respectively, with 8 bases between them. The CDR3 spans 14 residues. Germline V lookup: CDR1 SGHTS, CDR2 YDEGEE. The CDR3 region has the DNA TGTGCCAGCAGCTTGGCTTTGGGTACCGGGGAGCTGTTTTTT. Amino acid sequence: CASSLALGTGELFF.

CDR3: CASSLGGSLWSEQYF. CDR3 DNA: TGTGCCAGCAGTTTGGGAGGCAGCCTCTGGAGCGAGCAGTACTTC. The chain couples TRBV27 to TRBJ2-7; D is perhaps TRBD2 (6 bases). V lost 3 bases, J lost 6 bases, and 18 bases lay in between. Germline V gene sequence: CDR1 MNHEY, CDR2 SMNVEV (reference sequence). The CDR3 is 15 amino acids.